This T cell receptor (beta chain) appears in the sequencing data of a study of T cells in Graves' hyperthyroidism and ophthalmopathy. This clonotype showed up many times. Germline V CDR1 and CDR2: SGHNT, YENEEA. This CDR3 has 15 amino acids. Losses at the gene ends were 1 base for V and 5 bases for J; bases not matched to a gene: 2. Amplification targeted TCR beta CDR3 regions from RNA transcripts. Researchers ran a first-round RT-PCR on the TCR CDR3 using the HTBI primer set. MiXCR, run by TCRdb on the multiplex PCR reads, gives a single entry per CDR3 protein. This repertoire shows under 550,000 distinct CDR3 sequences, roughly 13% found once; its top ten account for approximately 5.3%.

The sequencing sample was made of blood. V gene TRBV11-3 combines with J gene TRBJ2-1; 10 bases fit TRBD1. This receptor was identified in a young woman with Graves' hyperthyroidism. The CDR3 bases are TGTGCCAGCAGCTTAGGACAGGGGGCCGACAATGAGCAGTTCTTC. Its protein is CASSLGQGADNEQFF.